Listed below are T cell receptor beta chains from one sample, sequenced in a study of breast tumors, draining lymph nodes, adjacent tissues. Each CDR3 protein gets one entry after TCRdb re-called the multiplex PCR reads with MiXCR. The table records approximately 210,000 distinct CDR3 sequences, about a third of them present only once. Source material: axillary lymph node tissue. The receptors were sampled from a female donor with breast cancer. Some clones in this sample may be carry-over from other donors' samples. Both conserved end residues are part of each CDR3. The order of the fields is V gene, clone size, D gene, J gene, CDR3 protein, CDR3 DNA. D genes are given only for firm matches. The size entry is marked missing in some rows and otherwise reads once, few, many or a size class.

v_call: TRBV7-9
clone_size: many
d_call: -
j_call: TRBJ2-1
cdr3_aa: CASSSARTWEQFF
cdr3_nt: TGTGCCAGCAGCTCGGCCAGAACCTGGGAGCAGTTCTTC

v_call: TRBV27
clone_size: few
d_call: -
j_call: TRBJ2-1
cdr3_aa: CASSLRVINEQFF
cdr3_nt: TGTGCCAGCAGTTTAAGGGTAATCAATGAGCAGTTCTTC

v_call: TRBV5-1
clone_size: many
d_call: -
j_call: TRBJ2-7
cdr3_aa: CASSEASEQYF
cdr3_nt: TGCGCCAGCAGTGAGGCGAGCGAGCAGTACTTC

v_call: TRBV11-3
clone_size: many
d_call: -
j_call: TRBJ2-1
cdr3_aa: CASSVSGYEQFF
cdr3_nt: TGTGCCAGCAGCGTTAGCGGCTATGAGCAGTTCTTC

v_call: TRBV7-2
clone_size: many
d_call: TRBD1
j_call: TRBJ2-2
cdr3_aa: CASSPQGARGTGELFF
cdr3_nt: TGTGCCAGCAGTCCACAGGGGGCTCGGGGCACCGGGGAGCTGTTTTTT

v_call: TRBV2
clone_size: -
d_call: TRBD1
j_call: TRBJ1-2
cdr3_aa: CASSFSLLTGDYGYTF
cdr3_nt: TGTGCCAGCAGTTTTTCCCTCTTGACAGGGGACTATGGCTACACCTTC

v_call: TRBV24-1
clone_size: many
d_call: -
j_call: TRBJ2-2
cdr3_aa: CATSAQGRTGELFF
cdr3_nt: TGTGCCACCAGTGCGCAGGGGAGAACCGGGGAGCTGTTTTTT

v_call: TRBV7-7
clone_size: -
d_call: -
j_call: TRBJ2-5
cdr3_aa: CARESYTVQETQYF
cdr3_nt: TGTGCTAGAGAATCGTACACGGTCCAAGAGACCCAGTACTTC

v_call: TRBV11-2
clone_size: many
d_call: -
j_call: TRBJ2-7
cdr3_aa: CASSLDWGRAGYEQYF
cdr3_nt: TGTGCCAGCAGCTTAGACTGGGGGCGGGCCGGCTACGAGCAGTACTTC

v_call: TRBV18
clone_size: few
d_call: -
j_call: TRBJ2-1
cdr3_aa: CASSPRRGYNEQFF
cdr3_nt: TGTGCCAGCTCACCTCGGCGGGGATACAATGAGCAGTTCTTC

v_call: TRBV11-2
clone_size: many
d_call: -
j_call: TRBJ1-6
cdr3_aa: CASSLDSSYNSPLHF
cdr3_nt: TGTGCCAGCAGCTTAGACAGCTCCTATAATTCACCCCTCCACTTT

v_call: TRBV5-1
clone_size: many
d_call: -
j_call: TRBJ2-1
cdr3_aa: CASSQQPSSYNEQFF
cdr3_nt: TGCGCCAGCAGCCAGCAGCCAAGCTCCTACAATGAGCAGTTCTTC

v_call: TRBV6-1
clone_size: -
d_call: TRBD1
j_call: TRBJ1-5
cdr3_aa: CASRPGTGTVNSNQPQHF
cdr3_nt: TGTGCCAGCCGACCCGGGACAGGGACTGTGAATAGCAATCAGCCCCAGCATTTT

v_call: TRBV19
clone_size: -
d_call: TRBD2
j_call: TRBJ2-3
cdr3_aa: CANRSGGRALTDTQYF
cdr3_nt: TGTGCCAACCGATCTGGCGGGAGGGCCCTCACAGATACGCAGTATTTT

v_call: TRBV2
clone_size: -
d_call: -
j_call: TRBJ1-4
cdr3_aa: CASSRDTLGTNEKLFF
cdr3_nt: TGTGCCAGCAGTAGGGACACCTTAGGGACTAATGAAAAACTGTTTTTT

v_call: TRBV2
clone_size: -
d_call: TRBD2
j_call: TRBJ2-3
cdr3_aa: CASRGLADNEQYF
cdr3_nt: TGTGCCAGCAGAGGGCTAGCGGACAATGAGCAGTATTTT

v_call: TRBV7-9
clone_size: -
d_call: TRBD1
j_call: TRBJ1-1
cdr3_aa: CASSPTGSGVNTEAFF
cdr3_nt: TGTGCCAGCAGCCCGACAGGGAGCGGGGTGAACACTGAAGCTTTCTTT

v_call: TRBV5-1
clone_size: -
d_call: TRBD2
j_call: TRBJ2-3
cdr3_aa: CASSLGRASGAGTQYF
cdr3_nt: TGCGCCAGCAGCTTGGGGCGGGCTAGCGGGGCGGGGACGCAGTATTTT

v_call: TRBV20-1
clone_size: many
d_call: TRBD1
j_call: TRBJ1-2
cdr3_aa: CSARRTGGDYGYTF
cdr3_nt: TGCAGTGCTCGACGGACAGGGGGCGACTATGGCTACACCTTC

v_call: TRBV12-5
clone_size: -
d_call: -
j_call: TRBJ2-2
cdr3_aa: CASGLADTGELFF
cdr3_nt: TGTGCTAGTGGTTTAGCGGACACCGGGGAGCTGTTTTTT

v_call: TRBV5-6
clone_size: many
d_call: TRBD1
j_call: TRBJ2-7
cdr3_aa: CASSPGQGETYEQYF
cdr3_nt: TGTGCCAGCAGCCCCGGACAGGGGGAAACCTACGAGCAGTACTTC

v_call: TRBV6-1
clone_size: many
d_call: TRBD2
j_call: TRBJ2-2
cdr3_aa: CASKRTGTRSSGELFF
cdr3_nt: TGTGCCAGCAAACGGACCGGGACTAGAAGCAGCGGGGAGCTGTTTTTT

v_call: TRBV14
clone_size: -
d_call: -
j_call: TRBJ2-2
cdr3_aa: CASSLGRKFYEQSFGPGTRELFF
cdr3_nt: -

v_call: TRBV19
clone_size: -
d_call: -
j_call: TRBJ1-2
cdr3_aa: CASSIDRRGRYGYTF
cdr3_nt: TGTGCCAGTAGTATAGATCGGAGGGGCCGGTATGGCTACACCTTC

v_call: TRBV2
clone_size: many
d_call: TRBD1
j_call: TRBJ1-2
cdr3_aa: CAGRQGRNYGYTF
cdr3_nt: TGTGCCGGAAGACAGGGGCGCAACTATGGCTACACCTTC

v_call: TRBV9
clone_size: many
d_call: -
j_call: TRBJ2-3
cdr3_aa: CASSGGTFEDTQYF
cdr3_nt: TGTGCCAGCAGCGGGGGGACTTTCGAAGATACGCAGTATTTT

v_call: TRBV20-1
clone_size: many
d_call: -
j_call: TRBJ1-5
cdr3_aa: CSARSGGVGQPQHF
cdr3_nt: TGCAGTGCTAGATCCGGCGGGGTTGGTCAGCCCCAGCATTTT

v_call: TRBV20-1
clone_size: many
d_call: TRBD2
j_call: TRBJ2-1
cdr3_aa: CSADQLAGGYNEQFF
cdr3_nt: TGCAGTGCAGACCAACTAGCGGGAGGGTACAATGAGCAGTTCTTC

v_call: TRBV20-1
clone_size: -
d_call: -
j_call: TRBJ2-1
cdr3_aa: CSANPGSTSHEQFF
cdr3_nt: TGCAGTGCTAACCCCGGGAGCACTTCGCATGAGCAGTTCTTC

v_call: TRBV6-1
clone_size: -
d_call: TRBD2
j_call: TRBJ2-3
cdr3_aa: CASSEGGGLAGGKNTQYF
cdr3_nt: TGTGCCAGCAGTGAAGGTGGGGGACTAGCGGGAGGTAAGAATACGCAGTATTTT

v_call: TRBV11-2
clone_size: many
d_call: -
j_call: TRBJ2-3
cdr3_aa: CASSLDRTTQYF
cdr3_nt: TGTGCCAGCAGCTTAGATCGGACTACGCAGTATTTT

v_call: TRBV2
clone_size: many
d_call: -
j_call: TRBJ1-5
cdr3_aa: CASSGGRGQPQHF
cdr3_nt: TGTGCCAGCAGTGGGGGGCGAGGTCAGCCCCAGCATTTT

v_call: TRBV20-1
clone_size: many
d_call: -
j_call: TRBJ2-1
cdr3_aa: CSARFGNEQFF
cdr3_nt: TGCAGTGCTAGATTTGGGAATGAGCAGTTCTTC

v_call: TRBV7-2
clone_size: -
d_call: -
j_call: TRBJ1-2
cdr3_aa: CASSQAVNNYGYTF
cdr3_nt: TGTGCCAGCAGCCAGGCAGTAAATAACTATGGCTACACCTTC

v_call: TRBV7-7
clone_size: few
d_call: TRBD2
j_call: TRBJ2-2
cdr3_aa: CASSPPGGRAGGLFF
cdr3_nt: TGTGCTAGCAGCCCCCCGGGCGGGAGAGCCGGGGGGCTGTTTTTT

v_call: TRBV9
clone_size: once
d_call: -
j_call: TRBJ1-3
cdr3_aa: CASSWGTDPSGNTIYF
cdr3_nt: TGTGCCAGCAGCTGGGGGACGGACCCCTCTGGAAACACCATATATTTT